One sample yielded the 3 T cell receptor beta chains listed below, sequenced in a study of T cells in Graves' hyperthyroidism and ophthalmopathy (dated by TCRdb to between 2019 and 2020). The library was prepared using multiplex PCR. Sequenced using an Illumina HiSeq 2000. TCR beta CDR3 regions were amplified from RNA transcripts. A first-round RT-PCR of the TCR CDR3 used the HTBI primer set with the Qiagen OneStep RT-PCR kit. Using fastp trimming at Q25 and MiXCR clonotype assembly, TCRdb reanalyzed the public sequencing data and kept in-frame beta chains. Records with the same CDR3 protein are collapsed into one entry carrying the most frequent genes and DNA. This sample holds over 150,000 distinct CDR3 sequences; about a sixth were observed only once. The ten largest clones capture about 50% of the sample. Material: blood. The source is a woman aged 45-59 years with Graves' hyperthyroidism.

This chain uses TRBV29-1 with TRBJ2-1; TRBD1 aligns across 9 bases. After removal of 2 bases from V and 3 bases from J, the junction contained 11 bases not matched to a gene. The CDR3 runs 17 residues. Germline CDR1 reads SQVTM; CDR2 reads ANQGSEA. CDR3 loop: CSVEPNPGQGYYNEQFF. CDR3 bases: TGCAGCGTTGAACCTAACCCTGGACAGGGGTACTACAATGAGCAGTTCTTC.

This clonotype was seen at least ten times. This CDR3 is CASSPREAGGQETQYF. In DNA form, the CDR3 reads TGTGCCAGCAGTCCACGAGAAGCCGGGGGACAAGAGACCCAGTACTTC. The genes are TRBV28 and TRBJ2-5; maybe TRBD2 (6 bases). The CDR3 length is 16 residues. Germline values: CDR1 MDHEN, CDR2 SYDVKM. Between the trimmed V and J ends, which lost 5 bases and 2 bases, there was a span of 18 bases.

On this clonotype itself: This could be a read error, since a much larger clone is one nucleotide away. The chain couples TRBV7-9 to TRBJ2-7, with 9 positions matching TRBD2. CDR3 length equals 14 residues. V shed 5 bases and J 7 bases; nucleotides not matched to a gene: 9. From germline, CDR1 is SEHNR and CDR2 FQNEAQ (reference sequence). The CDR3 sequence is CASSGAGGKDEQYF. The CDR3 DNA sequence: TGTGCCAGCAGCGGGGCGGGAGGGAAAGATGAGCAGTACTTC.